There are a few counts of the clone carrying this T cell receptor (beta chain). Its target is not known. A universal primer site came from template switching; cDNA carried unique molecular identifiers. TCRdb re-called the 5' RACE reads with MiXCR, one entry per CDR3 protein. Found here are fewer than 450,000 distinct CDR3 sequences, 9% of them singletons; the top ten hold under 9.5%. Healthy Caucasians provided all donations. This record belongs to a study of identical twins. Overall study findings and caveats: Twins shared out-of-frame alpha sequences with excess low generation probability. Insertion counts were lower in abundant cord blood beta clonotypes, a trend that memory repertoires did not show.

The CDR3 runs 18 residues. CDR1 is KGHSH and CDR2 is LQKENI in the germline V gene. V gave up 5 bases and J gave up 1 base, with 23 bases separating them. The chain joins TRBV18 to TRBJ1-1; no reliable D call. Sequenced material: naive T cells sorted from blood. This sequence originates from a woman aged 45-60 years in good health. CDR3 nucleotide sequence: TGTGCCAGCTCATCCGGCGACAAGTTATTTTTCCCGAACACTGAAGCTTTCTTT. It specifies CASSSGDKLFFPNTEAFF. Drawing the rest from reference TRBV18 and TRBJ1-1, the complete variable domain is NAGVMQNPRHLVRRRGQEARLRCSPMKGHSHVYWYRQLPEEGLKFMVYLQKENIIDESGMPKERFSAEFPKEGPSILRIQQVVRGDSAAYFCASSSGDKLFFPNTEAFFGQGTRLTVV.